This paragraph covers one T cell receptor beta chain sequence. The antigen remains unidentified. Of the isolated RNA, all was reverse transcribed, and so the sequenced material was expressed TCRB transcripts. Naive, central memory and regulatory T cell samples produced a mean of about 4 million reads. Measured with immunoSEQ multiplex PCR; TCRdb has only the in-frame clones, and not every one. The table has 600,000 to 700,000 clones, 13% seen once. Donors contributed one heparinised blood draw apiece, averaging approximately 120 mL. Each of the CD4+ naive, central memory, regulatory and stem cell-like memory populations was sorted via CD45RO/CCR7/CD25/CD127/CD95/CD27. V lost 4 bases to trimming and J lost 0 bases, with 6 bases between them. The CDR3 spans 12 residues. CDR1 and CDR2 (germline): GTSNPN, SVGIG (reference sequence). The data stem from a study of beta chain features in type 1 diabetes. Study results and limitations: People with Type 1 diabetes carried modestly yet significantly shorter TCRB CDR3s in all four CD4+ subsets.

The chain has TRBV30 and TRBJ1-1; D remains unclear. The clonotype comes from a man younger than 35 with type 1 diabetes. The sample comprised naive CD4+ T cells from blood. CDR3 region: CAWNGLNTEAFF. CDR3 sequence (DNA): TGTGCCTGGAACGGACTGAACACTGAAGCTTTCTTT.